Sequencing of this T cell receptor beta chain was carried out in a study of blood T cell repertoires in COVID-19. Overall study: Some COVID-19 samples were acute and others convalescent; all came from the United States, Italy and Spain. T cells, B-cell-depleted T cells, or PBMCs provided the cDNA or gDNA that served as material.

Source study methods: It was from reference gene primer amplification that nucleated cell counts were estimated. Profiling relied on immunoSEQ multiplex PCR, and the TCRdb table lists in-frame clones only, not all of them. For V, J and clone size, that table is used; D and trimming come from the DNA. The data hold tens of thousands of clones, with about 88% observed a single time. This TCR was recovered from a human donor in a cohort sampled during active COVID-19. The specimen sequenced was peripheral blood.

CDR3 coding DNA: TGTGCCAGCAGCCTCCGGGATCCAAGCACAGATACGCAGTATTTT. Protein product: CASSLRDPSTDTQYF. This chain links TRBV9 with TRBJ2-3, with D possibly being TRBD2 (5 bases). Trimming stripped 4 bases from V and 0 bases from J, with 12 bases between. CDR1 and CDR2 (germline): SGDLS, YYNGEE. The CDR3 has 15 residues.